Below, one TCR beta chain is given with its context. As yet, its antigen is unknown. TCRdb redid the calling of the 5' RACE reads with MiXCR, one entry per CDR3 protein. The table has around 370,000 distinct CDR3 sequences, approximately 21% seen once. This entry is derived from a study of T-cell memory formation after mild COVID-19. Broader study findings: Clones contracting across day 15 to 85 had a balanced CD4/CD8 profile; later expanding clones leaned CD4+. Mainly in CM and EM were contracting CD4+ clones; CD8+ were in EMRA.

The CDR3 runs 13 residues. Between the trimmed V and J ends, which lost 5 bases and 4 bases, there was a span of 12 bases. Germline CDR1 reads DFQATT; CDR2 reads SNEGSKA (reference sequence). This sequence joins TRBV20-1 and TRBJ1-3; D remains ambiguous. The specimen sequenced was PBMCs or a T cell subset sorted from them (not recorded which). This TCR derives from an adult woman who had mild COVID-19 (a few samples of this study predate the infection). Cell type and time point are not known. CDR3 sequence: CSALNSVGNTIYF. CDR3 DNA: TGCAGTGCTTTGAACAGCGTAGGAAACACCATATATTTT.